This T cell receptor beta chain emerged from a study of glioma-infiltrating T cells listed by TCRdb under 2016. Broadly, across the study: TCR alpha- and beta-chain repertoires were sequenced from glioma tissue, non-neoplastic brain tissue and matched peripheral blood mononuclear cells. Each tissue-infiltrating repertoire was compared with the same patient's peripheral blood repertoire to measure divergence between tissue and blood T-cell populations. The paired cohort comprised three low-grade glioma patients, roughly 8 primary glioblastoma patients and three non-glioma patients contributing non-neoplastic brain tissue. On the study overall, not on this receptor specifically: VJ-independent divergence between tissue and blood was found to be below expectation in non-neoplastic patients but above expectation in all gliomas, particularly low-grade gliomas. Only a very small number of CDR3 sequences turned up in both tissue and blood, a result put down to high CDR3 diversity combined with limited sampling. The group comparisons were based on small numbers of patients: three non-neoplastic, three low-grade glioma and eight glioblastoma patients.

This clonotype appeared once. Its antigen target is currently unknown. Base qualities are not recorded, but no much larger clone differs from it by a single base. One read amounts to weak evidence. TCR alpha and beta CDR3 regions were amplified with the iRepertoire nested amplicon-rescue multiplex PCR (arm-PCR) platform from RNA. The input for one-step reverse transcription and amplification was 100-400 ng of tissue mRNA or PBMC total RNA. Following bead purification, Illumina adapters were added by a secondary multiplex PCR, and libraries between 200 and 400 bp were gel-purified. The libraries contained internal 6-nucleotide barcodes that were used for demultiplexing. The libraries were sequenced on an Illumina MiSeq using 2x220 or 2x250 nucleotide paired-end reads. The original methods were these. Paired reads were merged with FLASH 1.2.11 and aligned to the GRCh37 human genome with BWA-MEM before extracting TRA and TRB reads. An IMGT-derived reference of cassette sequences and CDR3 motifs, with pseudogenes included, was used for V and J assignment. Reads were translated in three frames, and productive CDR3s were defined by a C…FGXG motif without stop codons. Clonotypes were defined as unique combinations of V-J cassette pair and CDR3 amino acid sequence. Reads were filtered by Hamming distance, with the threshold set by the sequence error rate of each sample in mapped regions. Starting from the raw public reads, TCRdb applied fastp trimming at Q25, assembled clones with MiXCR and retained in-frame beta chains. Entries that share a CDR3 protein sequence are merged under the most common genes and DNA. The V and J calls, along with clone size, are taken from TCRdb and not from the paper's own processing. The sample table shows 100,000 to 150,000 distinct CDR3 sequences, and approximately 24% are seen once. The ten largest clones capture 27% of the sample.

Sequences were obtained from glioma tissue, nonneoplastic brain tissue, or PBMCs (not recorded which). This TCR was recovered from a human donor with low-grade glioma or glioblastoma, undergoing nonglioma brain surgery, or in good health (not recorded which).

The sequenced DNA: TGTGCCAGCATCTCGCGGGGACCGAACACTGAAGCTTTCTTT. This sequence encodes CASISRGPNTEAFF. The chain was built from TRBV7-9 and TRBJ1-1, with TRBD1 as a weak D call on 5 bases. Taken from cysteine to phenylalanine, the CDR3 has 14 residues. Solely the CDR3 DNA is kept, with 42 bases framed from the first base. As encoded in the germline V gene (reference sequence), CDR1 is SEHNR while CDR2 is FQNEAQ. Trimming removed 7 bases from V and 1 base from J, leaving 13 bases between the germline ends.